This TCR beta chain was recovered during a study of CD8+CD57+ T cells in acquired aplastic anemia. At the level of the study: Each DNA sample taken from sorted CD4+ and CD8+ cells came to approximately 3.2 ug on average. Broader study findings: Comparison of patients with controls identified about 30 shared CD8+ CDR3 sequences.

TCR beta VDJ and CDR3 profiles were obtained from a genomic DNA template. TCRdb redid the calling of the reads with MiXCR, one entry per CDR3 protein. The sample lists some 160,000 distinct CDR3 sequences, 45% to 50% seen once, with more than 30% in the top ten. At least ten counts were recorded for this clonotype. No antigen is known for it. Patients chosen for sequencing had CD8+CD57+ cells that had expanded, as shown by flow cytometry. Trimming removed 4 bases from V and 2 bases from J, with 11 bases in between. The CDR3 is 14 amino acids. The sequenced sample consisted of sorted CD4+, CD8+, or CD8+CD57+ T cells (not recorded which) from PBMCs. V usage is TRBV12-3 or TRBV12-4 and J usage is TRBJ1-1, with no clear D. The clonotype comes from a human donor with aplastic anemia. The CDR3 protein is CASSWAGPNTEAFF. CDR3 DNA: TGTGCCAGCAGTTGGGCTGGACCTAACACTGAAGCTTTCTTT.